The 23 T cell receptor beta chains in this list originate from one sample, sequenced in a study of molecular identifiers for immune sequencing clone quantification (dated by TCRdb to the late 2010s). Library preparation employed PCR. Instrument on record: NextSeq 500. Through fastp at Q25 and MiXCR, TCRdb rebuilt clones from the public reads, retaining in-frame beta chains. Every entry covers one CDR3 protein and lists the most common genes and DNA from its rows. For this sample the table gives under 800,000 distinct CDR3 sequences, of which less than 30% were detected only once. About 0.73% of the sample rests with the top ten. Sequencing input: naive CD8+ T cells from blood, with Jurkat cell RNA spiked in. What this sample's cell subset or site label stands for: FACS-sorted CD8+CD4-CCR7+CD45RA+ naive T cells. Receptor source: a human donor in good health. Some libraries in this study had Jurkat cell RNA spiked in.

This chain uses TRBV29-1 with TRBJ1-2; D uncertain. CDR1 and CDR2 (germline): SQVTM, ANQGSEA. The CDR3 runs to 11 residues. The ends were cut back, 5 bases at V and 6 bases at J, with 10 bases in the middle. The CDR3 nucleotides are TGCAGCGTTCCAAAACCTCATGGCTACACCTTC. It translates to CSVPKPHGYTF.

This clonotype was seen repeatedly, ten times or more. The rearrangement uses TRBV4-1 and TRBJ1-6; 10 bases are a match to TRBD1. This CDR3 has 16 residues. CDR1 is MGHRA and CDR2 is YSYEKL in the germline V gene. Trimming cost V 4 bases and J 9 bases; bases outside gene matches: 9. In nucleotides, the CDR3 is TGCGCCAGCAGCCCTAGTGCCGGGACAGGGGCTTCACCCCTCCACTTT. This translates into CASSPSAGTGASPLHF.

This clonotype occurred many times. CDR3 loop: CASSPGEGATDTQYF. The CDR3 DNA reads as TGCGCCAGCAGCCCAGGGGAAGGGGCCACAGATACGCAGTATTTT. The J gene is TRBJ2-3, the V gene TRBV5-1; perhaps TRBD1 as D (6 bases). With 4 bases removed from V and 2 bases from J, the gap between germline ends came to 14 bases. CDR1 is SGHRS, CDR2 YFSETQ, per germline. This CDR3 region has 15 residues.

This chain connects TRBV7-9 to TRBJ2-2; D may be TRBD2 (5 bases). The germline gives CDR1 SEHNR, CDR2 FQNEAQ (reference sequence). Trimming took off 2 bases at V and 3 bases at J, with 10 bases between the two ends. The CDR3 contains 15 residues. CDR3 amino acids: CASSLRGSDTGELFF. The CDR3 DNA follows: TGTGCCAGCAGCTTAAGAGGGTCCGACACCGGGGAGCTGTTTTTT.

This clonotype was counted at least ten times. The chain uses TRBV27 and TRBJ2-5; the match to TRBD2 covers 12 bases. With 2 bases clipped from V and 2 bases from J, the junction kept 6 bases outside the gene matches. CDR1 is MNHEY and CDR2 is SMNVEV in the germline V gene (reference sequence). CDR3 length: 17 amino acids. This CDR3 reads CASSLEPGLAGQETQYF. Written as DNA, the CDR3 is TGTGCCAGCAGTTTAGAGCCGGGACTAGCGGGTCAAGAGACCCAGTACTTC.

This clonotype was seen at least ten times. V gene TRBV27 combines with J gene TRBJ2-7; 7 positions agree with TRBD2. V lost 6 bases, J lost 7 bases, and 6 bases stayed unmatched. The CDR3 extends over 12 amino acids. Germline V lookup: CDR1 MNHEY, CDR2 SMNVEV (reference sequence). CDR3 sequence (DNA): TGTGCCAGCAGCTTGTCGGGGGGAGAGCAGTACTTC. Translation gives CASSLSGGEQYF.

This clonotype was seen a handful of times. A much larger clone lies a single base off, so this may be a read error. The rearrangement joins TRBV7-6 to TRBJ1-4; D is ambiguous. The length of the CDR3 is 15 residues. CDR1 and CDR2 (germline): SGHVS, FNYEAQ. V lost 1 base and J lost 1, with 7 bases in between. The CDR3 loop is CASSLEGVTNEKLFF. For the CDR3, the DNA is TGTGCCAGCAGCTTAGAAGGAGTAACTAATGAAAAACTGTTTTTT.

Ten or more counts support this clonotype. The chain combines TRBV12-3 or TRBV12-4 with TRBJ1-5, with D unresolved. Between the trimmed V and J ends, which lost 2 bases and 6 bases, there was a span of 8 bases. The CDR3 has 13 amino acids. CDR3 coding DNA: TGTGCCAGCAGTTTACGCCTTAGTCAGCCCCAGCATTTT. It translates to CASSLRLSQPQHF.

In regard to this clonotype: A much larger clone lies one base from this, so it may be a read error. Written as DNA, the CDR3 is TGTGCCACCAGCAGGGGACTAGCGGGAGGCGGCGAGGAGCTGGTTTTT. It encodes CATSRGLAGGGEELVF. The rearrangement joins TRBV15 to TRBJ2-2; 15 bases match TRBD2. CDR1 is LNHNV and CDR2 is YYDKDF in the germline V gene (reference sequence). The CDR3 contains 16 residues.

To note about this clonotype: A much larger clone lies a single base off, so this may be a read error. The rearrangement uses TRBV27 and TRBJ2-1; D is ambiguous. The CDR3 consists of 18 residues. The V end was cut by 5 bases, the J end by 0 bases, with 20 bases between. Germline V gives CDR1 MNHEY, CDR2 SMNVEV (reference sequence). CDR3 bases: TGTGCCAGCAGTCCCCTCACTTGCACGATTAGCTCCTACAATGAGCAGTTCTTC. Translation: CASSPLTCTISSYNEQFF.

In its sample, this clonotype was seen a few times. One junction end does not reproduce the germline sequence, and a read error may be involved. The chain employs TRBV30 and TRBJ2-2; D gene unclear. The CDR3 is 13 residues long. Germline CDR1 reads GTSNPN; CDR2 reads SVGIG (reference sequence). CDR3 amino acids: CVWSQVNTGELFF. In DNA, the CDR3 is TGTGTCTGGAGTCAAGTGAACACCGGGGAGCTGTTTTTT.

In its sample, this clonotype was seen a few times. The chain recombines TRBV27 with TRBJ1-2; 9 bases match TRBD1. This CDR3 region has 13 residues. Germline V gene sequence: CDR1 MNHEY, CDR2 SMNVEV (reference sequence). The junction had 5 bases not matched to a gene; V was cut back by 5 bases and J by 7 bases. Written as DNA, the CDR3 is TGTGCCAGCAGTCTACGGACAGGGGCTGGCTACACCTTC. This translates into CASSLRTGAGYTF.

At least ten counts were recorded for this clonotype. V is TRBV7-8 and J is TRBJ2-3, with D perhaps matching TRBD1 or TRBD2 (6 bases each). CDR3 length: 16 residues. The germline V gene encodes CDR1 SGHVS and CDR2 FQNEAQ. Trimming cost V 1 base and J 3 bases, with 14 bases left between them. The CDR3 region is CASSLVGGSGTDTQYF. DNA of the CDR3: TGTGCCAGCAGCTTAGTGGGGGGCAGCGGGACAGATACGCAGTATTTT.

This clonotype was seen many times. The V gene is TRBV7-2, the J gene TRBJ1-1, with unresolved D. V shed 7 bases and J shed 6 bases, with 12 bases lying between them. Germline V gives CDR1 SGHTA, CDR2 FQGNSA. The length of the CDR3 is 12 residues. The CDR3 region is CASTIPDPEAFF. In DNA form, the CDR3 reads TGTGCCAGCACCATCCCCGACCCTGAAGCTTTCTTT.

V and J are TRBV30 and TRBJ1-3; 7 bases line up with TRBD1. Germline V gene data show CDR1 as GTSNPN and CDR2 as SVGIG (reference sequence). Unmatched junction bases numbered 3, after V lost 2 bases and J lost 8 bases. This CDR3 is 12 amino acids long. The CDR3 nucleotides are TGTGCCTGGAGTTTCGGGACAGACACCATATATTTT. Its protein is CAWSFGTDTIYF.

The V gene is TRBV20-1, the J gene TRBJ2-1, with TRBD2 matching 10 bases. J gave up 9 bases and V 1 base, and 6 bases lay outside the gene matches. CDR1 DFQATT and CDR2 SNEGSKA come from the germline V gene (reference sequence). The CDR3 runs to 14 residues. The CDR3 protein is CSARVLAGVIEQFF. CDR3 DNA: TGCAGTGCTAGAGTCCTAGCGGGAGTCATTGAGCAGTTCTTC.

This clonotype occurred many times. CDR3: CASSLIVALAGGYNEQFF. The CDR3 coding sequence is TGTGCCAGCAGCTTAATCGTGGCGCTAGCGGGGGGCTACAATGAGCAGTTCTTC. The V call is TRBV7-2, the J call TRBJ2-1, with 11 bases fitting TRBD2. V lost 2 bases to trimming and J lost 3 bases; unmatched junction nucleotides: 9. From germline, CDR1 is SGHTA and CDR2 FQGNSA. The CDR3 is made up of 18 amino acids.

This clonotype appeared many times. The V call is TRBV9, the J call TRBJ2-2, with D possibly TRBD1 on 5 matching bases. V was cut by 0 bases and J by 3 bases, with 15 bases left in between. This CDR3 has 17 residues. Germline values: CDR1 SGDLS, CDR2 YYNGEE. The CDR3 nucleotides read TGTGCCAGCAGCGTAGGAAAGGGGCGCGACGACACCGGGGAGCTGTTTTTT. Translated: CASSVGKGRDDTGELFF.

Note on this clonotype: This may arise from a read error, as a much more abundant clone is one base away. The final CDR3 position lacks the conserved phenylalanine or tryptophan, pointing to a likely read error. V and J are TRBV5-6 and TRBJ2-7; D not resolved. Deletions cut 0 bases from V and 5 bases from J, with 15 bases between. Germline values: CDR1 SGHDT, CDR2 YYEEEE. The CDR3 is 15 amino acids. Here the CDR3 DNA reads TGTGCCAGCAGCTTGGTTAATTCCGGAACCAACGAGCAGTACTCC. Amino acids: CASSLVNSGTNEQYS.

In the case of this clonotype: This clone may be a read error of a much larger clone one base away. This chain uses TRBV5-1 with TRBJ1-5, with D possibly TRBD1 on 6 matching bases. Germline V lookup: CDR1 SGHRS, CDR2 YFSETQ. This CDR3 is built from 15 residues. Trimming took 7 bases from V and 0 from J, leaving 14 bases between them. The DNA of the CDR3 is TGCGCCAGCGGCCAAGAGGGGGGTAGCAATCAGCCCCAGCATTTT. Protein: CASGQEGGSNQPQHF.

To note about this clonotype: This could be a read error, since a much larger clone is one nucleotide away. The chain is built from TRBV27 and TRBJ1-2; the D gene is possibly TRBD1 (6 bases). Germline V CDR1 and CDR2: MNHEY, SMNVEV (reference sequence). CDR3 length: 13 residues. Here the CDR3 DNA reads TGTGCCAGCAGTCTAGGGGGGGGCGGAGGCTTCACCTTC. Translated, it gives CASSLGGGGGFTF.

This clonotype came up many times. This rearrangement joins TRBV27 to TRBJ1-3, with D possibly matching TRBD1 (5 bases). V lost 3 bases and J lost 4, with 13 bases in between. In germline, CDR1 is MNHEY, CDR2 SMNVEV (reference sequence). The CDR3 covers 15 residues. In DNA, the CDR3 is TGTGCCAGCAGTTTCTCAGGGATTTCCGGAAACACCATATATTTT. It codes for CASSFSGISGNTIYF.

Remarks on this clonotype: No conserved phenylalanine or tryptophan ends this CDR3, so it is likely a read error. V gene TRBV15 combines with J gene TRBJ2-5; 10 bases map to TRBD2. Unmatched junction bases numbered 6, after V lost 0 bases and J lost 5 bases. Germline lookup yields CDR1 LNHNV and CDR2 YYDKDF (reference sequence). The CDR3 loop spans 16 amino acids. The CDR3 region has the DNA TGTGCCACCAGCAGAGAAAAAGCGGGAGGGTTGGAGACCCAGTACCTC. This codes for CATSREKAGGLETQYL.